This TCR beta chain was identified during a study of blood T cell repertoires in COVID-19. About the study: T cells, B-cell-depleted T cells, or PBMCs supplied cDNA or gDNA.

Germline CDR1 LGHNA, CDR2 YSLEER. The CDR3 length is 13 residues. Trimming removed 5 bases at V and 8 bases at J, with 15 bases between. Original analysis: Amplification of reference gene primers was used by the study to estimate nucleated cell counts. Only in-frame clones appear in the TCRdb table, and some are missing; sequencing was by immunoSEQ multiplex PCR. That table supplies the V and J calls and clone size; D and trimming were determined from the DNA. This table has about 480,000 clones, more than 75% appearing once. This clone has more than one count but fewer than ten. Cohorts were determined from participant-reported clinical history. The recovered donors of Cohort 3 showed two negative PCRs, clearance, or symptom resolution.

The material sequenced was PBMCs or T cells enriched from blood (not recorded which). The chain links TRBV4-3 to TRBJ1-1, with a tentative D call TRBD1 (6 bases). This sequence was found in a woman aged 40 to 50 who had recovered from COVID-19. The CDR3 DNA reads TGCGCCAGCAGCGCACGACCCGGGACAGAAGCTTTCTTT. This codes for CASSARPGTEAFF.